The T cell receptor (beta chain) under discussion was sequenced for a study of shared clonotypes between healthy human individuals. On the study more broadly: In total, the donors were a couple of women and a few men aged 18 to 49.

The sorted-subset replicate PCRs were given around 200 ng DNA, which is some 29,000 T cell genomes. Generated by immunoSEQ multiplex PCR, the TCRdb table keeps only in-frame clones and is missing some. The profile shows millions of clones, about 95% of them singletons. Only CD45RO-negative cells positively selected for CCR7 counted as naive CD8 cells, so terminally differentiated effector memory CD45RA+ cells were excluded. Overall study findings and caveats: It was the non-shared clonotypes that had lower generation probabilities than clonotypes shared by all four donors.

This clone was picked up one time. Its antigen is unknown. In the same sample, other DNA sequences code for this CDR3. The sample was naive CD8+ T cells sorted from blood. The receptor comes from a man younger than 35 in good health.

CDR3 DNA sequence: TGTGCCAGCAGCTTGTCATCCTACAATGAGCAGTTCTTC. Translation gives CASSLSSYNEQFF. The V gene is TRBV7-2, the J gene TRBJ2-1; D gene ambiguous. Per the germline V gene, CDR1 is SGHTA and CDR2 is FQGNSA. This CDR3 contains 13 residues. V lost 3 bases to trimming and J lost 1 base, with 4 bases between them. Looking up the rest from reference TRBV7-2 and TRBJ2-1 gives the full variable domain: GAGVSQSPSNKVTEKGKDVELRCDPISGHTALYWYRQSLGQGLEFLIYFQGNSAPDKSGLPSDRFSAERTGGSVSTLTIQRTQQEDSAVYLCASSLSSYNEQFFGPGTRLTVL.